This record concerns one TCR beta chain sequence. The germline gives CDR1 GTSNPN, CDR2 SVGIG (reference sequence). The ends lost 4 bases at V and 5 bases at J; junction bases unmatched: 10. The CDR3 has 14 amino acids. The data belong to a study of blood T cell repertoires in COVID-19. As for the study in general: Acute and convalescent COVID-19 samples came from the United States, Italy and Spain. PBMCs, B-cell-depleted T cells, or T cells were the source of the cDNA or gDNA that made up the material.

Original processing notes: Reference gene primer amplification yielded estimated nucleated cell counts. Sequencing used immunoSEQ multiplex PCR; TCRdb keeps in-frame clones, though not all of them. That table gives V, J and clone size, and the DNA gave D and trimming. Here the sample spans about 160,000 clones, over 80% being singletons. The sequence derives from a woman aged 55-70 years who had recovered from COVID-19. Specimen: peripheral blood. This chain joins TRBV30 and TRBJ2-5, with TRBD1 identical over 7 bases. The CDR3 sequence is CAWIPVDREETQYF. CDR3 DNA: TGTGCCTGGATCCCAGTCGACAGGGAGGAGACCCAGTACTTC.